This TCR beta chain originates from a study of blood T cell repertoires in COVID-19 (dated by TCRdb to 2020 to 2022). Regarding the research as a whole: Samples covering the acute and convalescent phases of COVID-19 were provided by collaborators in the United States, Italy and Spain. The material from the prospective study consisted of cDNA or gDNA derived from T cells, B-cell-depleted T cells, or PBMCs. Subjects who had been exposed to COVID-19, were actively infected with it, or had recovered from it provided the deeply sampled blood TCRbeta repertoires that made up the dataset. The repertoires were made available in a free public database intended to serve as a resource for research on the immune response to SARS-CoV-2. Samples came from the ongoing ImmuneRACE study (first 160 participants) plus 1,254 subjects from 6 global collaborators. The sample metadata nearly always contained a de-identified subject ID, COVID-19 status, age in years and sex. Where available, HLA class I and class II types were taken from metadata supplied by the sample provider and were not determined by assay-based typing. The investigation overall reported the following: The amount of clinical and demographic metadata varied by source and participant and was provided uncurated.

The collaborating institutions used their own protocols to collect whole blood in K2EDTA tubes. For TCRbeta analysis, collaborators shipped samples in one of three forms: frozen whole blood, isolated PBMCs, or DNA extracted from either of those sample types. TCRbeta CDR3 regions were amplified from genomic DNA by means of the immunoSEQ Assay, a bias-controlled multiplex PCR. As for how the authors treated the data: Nucleated cell counts per sample were estimated from amplification of reference gene primers within the assay. To quantify the absolute abundance of each unique TCRbeta CDR3 rearrangement, sequence reads were collapsed and filtered. For each sample, productive Simpson clonality was calculated by taking the square root of Simpson's diversity index across productive rearrangements. TCRdb holds this immuneACCESS table with in-frame rearrangements only. Some clones are missing; in checked studies, unresolved V genes explain under half, and the rest has no known cause. V and J calls and clone size are those listed in that table; D and trimming were worked out from the DNA. The table for this sample lists 45,000 or so clones; roughly nine tenths of them were counted only once. The ten top clones hold around 8.5% of the sample.

With respect to this clone: The antigen this receptor binds is unknown. No base quality values were provided; no much bigger clone lies one nucleotide off.

V drops 1 base and J drops 8 bases, leaving 15 bases in between. Looking up the germline V gene (reference sequence) yields CDR1 SEHNR and CDR2 FQNEAQ. From cysteine to phenylalanine, the CDR3 is 15 amino acids long. The read is trimmed to its CDR3 DNA, 45 bases read in frame from base 1. The origin of this receptor is a human donor in a cohort sampled during active COVID-19. The sequence is built from TRBV7-9 and TRBJ2-1; the D gene is perhaps TRBD2, on 6 matching bases. The sequenced material came from peripheral blood. The CDR3 is CASSLGPGAGYEQFF. The base sequence is TGTGCCAGCAGCTTAGGGCCCGGGGCGGGATATGAGCAGTTCTTC.